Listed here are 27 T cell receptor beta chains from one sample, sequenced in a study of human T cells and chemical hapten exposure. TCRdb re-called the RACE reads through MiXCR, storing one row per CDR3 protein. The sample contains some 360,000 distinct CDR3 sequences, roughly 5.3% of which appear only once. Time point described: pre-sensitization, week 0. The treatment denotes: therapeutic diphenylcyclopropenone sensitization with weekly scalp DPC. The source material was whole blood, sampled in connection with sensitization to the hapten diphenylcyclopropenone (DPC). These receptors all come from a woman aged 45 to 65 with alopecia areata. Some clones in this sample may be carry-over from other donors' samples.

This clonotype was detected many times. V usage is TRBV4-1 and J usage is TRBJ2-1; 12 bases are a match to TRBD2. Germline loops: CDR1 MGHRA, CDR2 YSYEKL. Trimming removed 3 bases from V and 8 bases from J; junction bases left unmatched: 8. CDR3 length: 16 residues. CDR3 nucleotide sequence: TGCGCCAGCAGCCACCCTAGCGGGGGGGCCGAGTATGAGCAGTTCTTC. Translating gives CASSHPSGGAEYEQFF.

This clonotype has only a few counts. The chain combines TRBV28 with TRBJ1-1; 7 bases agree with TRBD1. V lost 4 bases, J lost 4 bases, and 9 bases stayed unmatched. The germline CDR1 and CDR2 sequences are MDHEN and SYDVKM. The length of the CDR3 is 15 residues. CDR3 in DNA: TGTGCCAGCAGTTCTACAGACAGGGTCGTCACTGAAGCTTTCTTT. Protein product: CASSSTDRVVTEAFF.

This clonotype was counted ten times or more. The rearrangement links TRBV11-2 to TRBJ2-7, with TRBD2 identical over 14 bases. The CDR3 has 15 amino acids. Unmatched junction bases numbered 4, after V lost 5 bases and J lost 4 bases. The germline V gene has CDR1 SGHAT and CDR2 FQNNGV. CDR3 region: CASSPRLAGGYEQYF. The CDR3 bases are TGTGCCAGCAGCCCACGACTAGCGGGAGGGTACGAGCAGTACTTC.

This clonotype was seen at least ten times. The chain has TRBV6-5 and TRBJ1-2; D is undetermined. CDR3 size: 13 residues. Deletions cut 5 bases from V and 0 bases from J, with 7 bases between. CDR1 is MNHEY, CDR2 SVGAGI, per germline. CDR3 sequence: CASSQEANYGYTF. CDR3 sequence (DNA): TGTGCCAGCAGTCAGGAGGCTAACTATGGCTACACCTTC.

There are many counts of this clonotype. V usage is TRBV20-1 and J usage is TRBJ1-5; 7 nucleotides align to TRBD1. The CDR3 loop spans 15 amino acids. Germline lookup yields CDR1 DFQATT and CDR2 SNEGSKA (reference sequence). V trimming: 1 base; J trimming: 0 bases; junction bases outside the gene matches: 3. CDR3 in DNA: TGCAGTGCTAGAGCAACAGGGGTTAGCAATCAGCCCCAGCATTTT. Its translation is CSARATGVSNQPQHF.

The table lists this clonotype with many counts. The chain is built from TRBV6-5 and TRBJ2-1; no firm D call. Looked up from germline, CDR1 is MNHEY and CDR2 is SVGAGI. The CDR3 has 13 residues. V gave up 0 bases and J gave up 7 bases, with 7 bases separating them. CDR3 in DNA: TGTGCCAGCAGTTACTCCCCCGGGAATGAGCAGTTCTTC. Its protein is CASSYSPGNEQFF.

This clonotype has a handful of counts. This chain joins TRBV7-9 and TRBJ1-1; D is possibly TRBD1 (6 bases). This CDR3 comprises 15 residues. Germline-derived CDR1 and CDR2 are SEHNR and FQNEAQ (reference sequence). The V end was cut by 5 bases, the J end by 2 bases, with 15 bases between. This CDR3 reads CASSPNDRRNTEAFF. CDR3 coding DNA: TGTGCCAGCAGCCCCAACGACAGGAGAAACACTGAAGCTTTCTTT.

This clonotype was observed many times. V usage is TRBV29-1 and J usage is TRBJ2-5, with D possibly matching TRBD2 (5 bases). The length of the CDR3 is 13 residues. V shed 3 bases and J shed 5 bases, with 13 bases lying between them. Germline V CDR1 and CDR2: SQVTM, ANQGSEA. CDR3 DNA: TGCAGCGTTGAGCCTAGCCCGGGGGAGACCCAGTACTTC. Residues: CSVEPSPGETQYF.

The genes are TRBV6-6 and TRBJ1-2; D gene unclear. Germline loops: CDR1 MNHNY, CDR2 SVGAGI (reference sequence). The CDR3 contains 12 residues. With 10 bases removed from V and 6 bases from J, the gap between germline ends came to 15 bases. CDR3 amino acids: CATPRGTNGYTF. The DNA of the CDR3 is TGTGCCACCCCCCGGGGAACGAATGGCTACACCTTC.

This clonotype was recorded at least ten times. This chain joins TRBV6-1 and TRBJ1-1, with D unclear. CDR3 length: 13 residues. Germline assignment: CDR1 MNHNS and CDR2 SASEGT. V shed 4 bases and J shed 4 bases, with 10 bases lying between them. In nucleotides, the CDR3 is TGTGCCAGCAGTGGGAAAGTGGGCACTGAAGCTTTCTTT. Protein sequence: CASSGKVGTEAFF.

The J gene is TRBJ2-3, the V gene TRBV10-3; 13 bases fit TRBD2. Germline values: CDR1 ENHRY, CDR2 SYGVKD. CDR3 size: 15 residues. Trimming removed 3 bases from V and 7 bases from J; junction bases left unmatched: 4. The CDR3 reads CAISELAGGRYTQYF. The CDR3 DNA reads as TGTGCCATCAGTGAACTAGCGGGAGGGCGGTATACGCAGTATTTT.

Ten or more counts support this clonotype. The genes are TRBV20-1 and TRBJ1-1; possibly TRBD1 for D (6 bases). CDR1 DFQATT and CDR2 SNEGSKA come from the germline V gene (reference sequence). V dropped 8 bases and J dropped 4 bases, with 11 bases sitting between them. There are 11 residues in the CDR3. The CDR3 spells CSSKGGTEAFF. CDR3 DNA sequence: TGCAGTTCGAAAGGGGGCACTGAAGCTTTCTTT.

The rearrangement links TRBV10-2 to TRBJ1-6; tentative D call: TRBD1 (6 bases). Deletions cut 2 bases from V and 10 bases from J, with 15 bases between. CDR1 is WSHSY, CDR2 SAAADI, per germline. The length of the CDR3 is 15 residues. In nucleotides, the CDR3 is TGCGCCAGCAGTGAGAGGGGGGCAGGGGAATCACCCCTCCACTTT. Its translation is CASSERGAGESPLHF.

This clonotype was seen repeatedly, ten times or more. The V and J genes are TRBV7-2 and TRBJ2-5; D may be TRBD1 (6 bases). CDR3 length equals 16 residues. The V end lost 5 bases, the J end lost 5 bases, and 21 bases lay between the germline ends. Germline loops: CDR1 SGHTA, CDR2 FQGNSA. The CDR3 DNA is TGTGCCAGCAGCCACCGGGCAGGGGTACGGACGGAGACCCAGTACTTC. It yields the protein CASSHRAGVRTETQYF.

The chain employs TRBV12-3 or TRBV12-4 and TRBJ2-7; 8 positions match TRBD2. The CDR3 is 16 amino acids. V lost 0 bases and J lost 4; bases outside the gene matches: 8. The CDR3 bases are TGTGCCAGCAGTTTAGCGCAGGTCGGGAGGGCTTACGAGCAGTACTTC. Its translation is CASSLAQVGRAYEQYF.

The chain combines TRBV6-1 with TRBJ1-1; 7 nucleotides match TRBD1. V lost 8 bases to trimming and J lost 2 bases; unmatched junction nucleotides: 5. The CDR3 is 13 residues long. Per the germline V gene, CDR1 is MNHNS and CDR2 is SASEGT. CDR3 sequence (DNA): TGTGCCAGCCTGGGACAGACAAACACTGAAGCTTTCTTT. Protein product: CASLGQTNTEAFF.

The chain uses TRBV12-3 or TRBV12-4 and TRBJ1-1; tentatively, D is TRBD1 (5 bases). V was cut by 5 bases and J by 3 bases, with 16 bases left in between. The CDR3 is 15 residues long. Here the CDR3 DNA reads TGTGCCAGCAGTATTTCGGGGGGAGGAGACACTGAAGCTTTCTTT. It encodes CASSISGGGDTEAFF.

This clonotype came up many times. CDR3 loop: CASSQEWIGELFF. CDR3 nucleotides: TGTGCCAGCAGCCAAGAGTGGATCGGGGAGCTGTTTTTT. The V and J genes are TRBV3-1 and TRBJ2-2, with D hard to call. Germline V gene data show CDR1 as LGHDT and CDR2 as YNNKEL (reference sequence). Trimming took 0 bases from V and 7 from J, leaving 6 bases between them. This CDR3 is 13 amino acids long.

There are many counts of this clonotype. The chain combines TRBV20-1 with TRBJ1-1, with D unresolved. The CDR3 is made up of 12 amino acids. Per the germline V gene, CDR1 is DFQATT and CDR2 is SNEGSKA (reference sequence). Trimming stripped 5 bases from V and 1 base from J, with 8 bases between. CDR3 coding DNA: TGCAGTGCTGGACGGGCGAACACTGAAGCTTTCTTT. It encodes CSAGRANTEAFF.

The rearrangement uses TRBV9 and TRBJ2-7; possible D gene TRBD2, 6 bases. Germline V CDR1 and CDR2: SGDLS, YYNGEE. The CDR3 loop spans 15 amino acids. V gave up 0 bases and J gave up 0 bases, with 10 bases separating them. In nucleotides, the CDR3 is TGTGCCAGCAGCGTAGGGGCTAGCGCCTCCTACGAGCAGTACTTC. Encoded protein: CASSVGASASYEQYF.

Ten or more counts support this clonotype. CDR3 sequence reads: CASSNRDRPYEQYF. In nucleotides, the CDR3 is TGCGCCAGCAGTAACCGGGACAGACCCTACGAGCAGTACTTC. The chain has TRBV10-1 and TRBJ2-7, with 7 bases fitting TRBD1. In germline, CDR1 is WNHNN, CDR2 SYGVQD (reference sequence). J lost 2 bases, V lost 5 bases, and 6 bases had no gene match. This CDR3 spans 14 amino acids.

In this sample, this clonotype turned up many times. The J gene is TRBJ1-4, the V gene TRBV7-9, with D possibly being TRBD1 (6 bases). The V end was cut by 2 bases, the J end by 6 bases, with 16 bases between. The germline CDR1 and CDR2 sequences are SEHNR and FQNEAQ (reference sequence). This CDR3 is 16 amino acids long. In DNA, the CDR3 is TGTGCCAGCAGCTTACGGAGGGGGACGGGGGATGAAAAACTGTTTTTT. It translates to CASSLRRGTGDEKLFF.

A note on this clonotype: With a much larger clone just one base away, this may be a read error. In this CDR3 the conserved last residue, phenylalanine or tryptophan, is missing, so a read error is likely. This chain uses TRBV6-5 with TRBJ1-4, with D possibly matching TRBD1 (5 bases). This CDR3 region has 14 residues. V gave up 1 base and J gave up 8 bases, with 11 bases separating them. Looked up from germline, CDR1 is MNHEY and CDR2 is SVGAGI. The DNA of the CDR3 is TGTGCCAGCAGTTACTTGGACAACAGCGAAAAACTGTTTATT. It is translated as CASSYLDNSEKLFI.

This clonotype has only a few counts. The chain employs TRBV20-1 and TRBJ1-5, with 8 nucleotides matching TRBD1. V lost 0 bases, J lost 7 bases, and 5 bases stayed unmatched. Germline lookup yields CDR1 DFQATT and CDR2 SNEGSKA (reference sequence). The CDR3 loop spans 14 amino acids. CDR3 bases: TGCAGTGCTAGAGAGACAGGGGAACCACAGCCCCAGCATTTT. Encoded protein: CSARETGEPQPQHF.

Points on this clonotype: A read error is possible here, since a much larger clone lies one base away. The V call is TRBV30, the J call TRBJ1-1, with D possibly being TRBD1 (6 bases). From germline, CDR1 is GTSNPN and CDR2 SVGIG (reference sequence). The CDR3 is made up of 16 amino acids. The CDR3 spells CAWSARIDRTNTEASF. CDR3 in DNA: TGTGCCTGGAGTGCGCGAATTGACAGGACGAACACTGAAGCTTCCTTT.

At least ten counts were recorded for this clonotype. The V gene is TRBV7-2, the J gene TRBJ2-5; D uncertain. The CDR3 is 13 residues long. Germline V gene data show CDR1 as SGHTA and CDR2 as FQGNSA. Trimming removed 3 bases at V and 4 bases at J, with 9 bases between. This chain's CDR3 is CASSLPRRETQYF. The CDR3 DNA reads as TGTGCCAGCAGCTTGCCCCGGCGAGAGACCCAGTACTTC.

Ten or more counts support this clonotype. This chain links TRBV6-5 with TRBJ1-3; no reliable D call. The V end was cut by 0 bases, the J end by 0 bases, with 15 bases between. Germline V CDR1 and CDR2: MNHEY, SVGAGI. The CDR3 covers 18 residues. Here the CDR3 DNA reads TGTGCCAGCAGTTACTCGTATGGAGAAGGTTTCTCTGGAAACACCATATATTTT. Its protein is CASSYSYGEGFSGNTIYF.